These 22 T cell receptor beta chains share one sample of origin, sequenced in a study of blood T cells in healthy people across ages. Through a sample-barcoded 5' primer and a J-beta primer mix, a second PCR was run for about 7 to 12 cycles. Each CDR3 protein gets one entry after TCRdb re-called the 5' RACE reads with MiXCR. Among 700,000 or so distinct CDR3 sequences listed, 40% to 45% were seen once. The sample taken for sequencing was blood. These receptors all come from a man aged 80 or over in good health.

Only a few counts were recorded for this clonotype. The V and J genes are TRBV7-2 and TRBJ2-7; 9 positions match TRBD2. The end of the DNA is better explained by TRBJ2-5, so the J call may be wrong. Looked up from germline, CDR1 is SGHTA and CDR2 is FQGNSA. This CDR3 has 16 residues. CDR3: CASSLGTTSGQETQYF. In DNA, the CDR3 is TGTGCCAGCAGCTTAGGGACGACTAGCGGCCAAGAGACCCAGTACTTC.

This clonotype was detected a few times. V usage is TRBV6-1 and J usage is TRBJ2-4; D not certain. Germline loops: CDR1 MNHNS, CDR2 SASEGT. V shed 6 bases and J shed 0 bases, with 18 bases lying between them. CDR3 length: 17 residues. CDR3 DNA: TGTGCCAGCAGCGGAATATCTGGGCTTTTAGCCAAAAACATTCAGTACTTC. Encoded protein: CASSGISGLLAKNIQYF.

This clonotype has a handful of counts. The chain joins TRBV10-3 to TRBJ2-3; the D call may be TRBD1 or TRBD2 (6 bases each). CDR3 length: 14 amino acids. V lost 5 bases and J lost 6, with 15 bases in between. The germline CDR1 and CDR2 sequences are ENHRY and SYGVKD. This CDR3 is CAISRGQFADTQYF. The CDR3 coding sequence is TGTGCCATCAGTCGGGGGCAGTTCGCGGATACGCAGTATTTT.

This clonotype was seen only a few times. The genes are TRBV6-6 and TRBJ1-2, with a tentative D call TRBD1 (6 bases). V gave up 5 bases and J gave up 0 bases, with 10 bases separating them. CDR3 length: 14 amino acids. Germline V gene data show CDR1 as MNHNY and CDR2 as SVGAGI (reference sequence). CDR3: CASSGQPANYGYTF. The CDR3 DNA follows: TGTGCCAGCAGTGGACAGCCAGCTAACTATGGCTACACCTTC.

This clonotype came up a few times. The chain is built from TRBV10-3 and TRBJ2-7; tentatively, D is TRBD1 (6 bases). Trimming removed 5 bases at V and 2 bases at J, with 10 bases between. Germline V gene data show CDR1 as ENHRY and CDR2 as SYGVKD. CDR3 length: 13 amino acids. The CDR3 spells CAISTGQAYEQYF. As DNA, the CDR3 is TGTGCCATCAGTACGGGACAAGCCTACGAGCAGTACTTC.

Concerning this clonotype: A read error is possible here, since a much larger clone lies one base away. V and J are TRBV7-9 and TRBJ2-2; 7 nucleotides agree with TRBD1. V trimming: 3 bases; J trimming: 8 bases; junction bases outside the gene matches: 6. The CDR3 consists of 14 residues. The germline CDR1 and CDR2 sequences are SEHNR and FQNEAQ (reference sequence). CDR3 amino acids: CASSFRGTSGELFF. CDR3 DNA sequence: TGTGCCAGCAGCTTCAGGGGGACATCTGGGGAGCTGTTTTTT.

This chain connects TRBV3-1 to TRBJ2-3; weak D call: TRBD1 (6 bases). This CDR3 contains 15 residues. Germline assignment: CDR1 LGHDT and CDR2 YNNKEL (reference sequence). V lost 3 bases and J lost 1, with 11 bases in between. The CDR3 sequence is CASSQIGGRTDTQYF. The CDR3 DNA reads as TGTGCCAGCAGCCAGATAGGGGGACGCACAGATACGCAGTATTTT.

V gene TRBV7-2 combines with J gene TRBJ1-2; TRBD1 is a possible D gene (5 bases). The CDR3 spans 16 residues. V gave up 4 bases and J gave up 8 bases, with 23 bases separating them. Germline lookup yields CDR1 SGHTA and CDR2 FQGNSA. The CDR3 DNA reads TGTGCCAGCAGCTCACCGACCGACGGGGCTTTCCGGGGCTACACCTTC. The encoded protein is CASSSPTDGAFRGYTF.

This clonotype was detected only once. V usage is TRBV20-1 and J usage is TRBJ2-1; D uncertain. This CDR3 comprises 14 residues. CDR1 is DFQATT, CDR2 SNEGSKA, per germline (reference sequence). V was cut by 5 bases and J by 2 bases, with 13 bases left in between. The CDR3 loop reads CSAPDWSPYNEQFF. The CDR3 bases are TGCAGTGCTCCCGACTGGAGCCCCTACAATGAGCAGTTCTTC.

In nucleotides, the CDR3 is TGTGCCAGCAGCTTGGCAGGCTCATGGAACACCATATATTTT. As protein: CASSLAGSWNTIYF. The chain has TRBV12-3 or TRBV12-4 and TRBJ1-3; D is undetermined. Trimming pared 6 bases from V and 7 bases from J, leaving 16 bases between. This CDR3 has 14 residues.

This clonotype was detected only a few times. CDR3 sequence (DNA): TGCAGCGCCGGGGGGCCCGGGGAGCTGTTTTTT. Translation gives CSAGGPGELFF. The chain uses TRBV29-1 and TRBJ2-2; possible D gene TRBD2, 7 bases. This CDR3 region has 11 residues. The germline V gene encodes CDR1 SQVTM and CDR2 ANQGSEA. Trimming cost V 7 bases and J 6 bases, with 9 bases left between them.

This clonotype was seen a handful of times. The rearrangement links TRBV3-1 to TRBJ1-1; the match to TRBD1 covers 8 bases. J was trimmed by 3 bases and V by 6 bases; bases with no gene match: 9. Germline loops: CDR1 LGHDT, CDR2 YNNKEL (reference sequence). The CDR3 totals 15 residues. The CDR3 reads CASRRQGIRDTEAFF. CDR3 coding DNA: TGTGCCAGCAGGAGACAGGGGATTCGAGACACTGAAGCTTTCTTT.

The CDR3 reads CASSSQTQSEAFF. CDR3 bases: TGTGCCAGCAGTTCCCAGACACAGTCTGAAGCTTTCTTT. The J gene is TRBJ1-1, the V gene TRBV6-1; D is undetermined. The CDR3 has 13 amino acids. The V gene lost 5 bases and the J gene lost 6 bases, with 13 bases spanning the gap. In germline, CDR1 is MNHNS, CDR2 SASEGT.

In its sample, this clonotype was seen a few times. The V and J genes are TRBV28 and TRBJ1-2, with a weak D call TRBD1 (5 bases). This CDR3 contains 15 residues. CDR1 MDHEN and CDR2 SYDVKM come from the germline V gene. The V end lost 4 bases, the J end lost 4 bases, and 16 bases lay between the germline ends. CDR3 amino acids: CASSSRDPRGYGYTF. In DNA, the CDR3 is TGTGCCAGCAGTTCCCGGGACCCTCGTGGCTATGGCTACACCTTC.

The chain has TRBV20-1 and TRBJ2-5; D might be TRBD1 (6 bases). CDR1 is DFQATT and CDR2 is SNEGSKA in the germline V gene (reference sequence). V was pared by 1 base and J by 5 bases, with 17 bases between. The CDR3 is 15 residues long. CDR3 residues: CSARAGQGWKETQYF. CDR3 sequence (DNA): TGCAGTGCTAGAGCGGGGCAGGGGTGGAAGGAGACCCAGTACTTC.

The J gene is TRBJ2-4, the V gene TRBV6-6; 8 bases fit TRBD1. Germline V gene sequence: CDR1 MNHNY, CDR2 SVGAGI (reference sequence). Germline trimming cut 2 bases from V and 13 bases from J; bases unmatched to any gene: 10. The CDR3 is made up of 14 amino acids. The CDR3 DNA is TGTGCCAGCAGTTACCCGGACAGGGTAAATGAGCAGTACTTC. It specifies CASSYPDRVNEQYF.

The V gene is TRBV29-1, the J gene TRBJ2-3, with D maybe TRBD2 (5 bases). CDR3 size: 14 residues. Germline assignment: CDR1 SQVTM and CDR2 ANQGSEA. Trimming removed 7 bases at V and 3 bases at J, with 17 bases between. CDR3 sequence reads: CSDWLGSGTDTQYF. In DNA, the CDR3 is TGCAGCGACTGGTTGGGGTCGGGGACAGATACGCAGTATTTT.

Only a few counts were recorded for this clonotype. This chain connects TRBV5-1 to TRBJ2-5; the D is unclear. The length of the CDR3 is 12 residues. The ends were cut back, 0 bases at V and 6 bases at J, with 6 bases in the middle. Germline assignment: CDR1 SGHRS and CDR2 YFSETQ. This chain's CDR3 is CASSLVRQTQYF. DNA for the CDR3: TGCGCCAGCAGCTTGGTAAGGCAGACCCAGTACTTC.

The chain uses TRBV29-1 and TRBJ2-7, with 9 bases that match TRBD2. The ends lost 2 bases at V and 6 bases at J; junction bases unmatched: 5. The length of the CDR3 is 13 residues. The V gene's germline CDR1 is SQVTM and CDR2 ANQGSEA. The CDR3 DNA is TGCAGCGTTGAAAATCTAGCGGGAAGCGAGCAGTACTTC. This codes for CSVENLAGSEQYF.

This clonotype was counted between two and nine times. The rearrangement uses TRBV7-2 and TRBJ1-1; D is unclear. V dropped 2 bases and J dropped 0 bases, with 16 bases sitting between them. This CDR3 region has 17 residues. Germline V lookup: CDR1 SGHTA, CDR2 FQGNSA. The CDR3: CASSLLRSGSLNTEAFF. The CDR3 DNA follows: TGTGCCAGCAGCTTACTAAGGTCCGGCAGCCTGAACACTGAAGCTTTCTTT.

This sequence joins TRBV7-9 and TRBJ2-7, with 13 positions matching TRBD2. The DNA end is a closer match to TRBJ2-4, so the J assignment may be wrong. The CDR3 totals 18 residues. Germline CDR1 SEHNR, CDR2 FQNEAQ (reference sequence). CDR3 protein: CASSWSTGTSGVGNIQYF. In DNA form, the CDR3 reads TGTGCCAGCAGCTGGAGCACCGGGACTAGCGGGGTAGGGAACATTCAGTACTTC.

This clonotype was counted a few times. The chain couples TRBV7-2 to TRBJ2-1, with D unclear. Trimming took off 5 bases at V and 9 bases at J, with 14 bases between the two ends. The CDR3 contains 13 residues. Germline V gene data show CDR1 as SGHTA and CDR2 as FQGNSA. The CDR3 is CASSLHQESEQFF. The CDR3 nucleotides are TGTGCCAGCAGCCTCCACCAGGAGAGTGAGCAGTTCTTC.